This T cell receptor beta chain was observed in a study of beta chain features in type 1 diabetes. Study-level information: Researchers looked at about 110 million sorted cells across all samples. Notes on the study in general: VDJ junctions in type 1 diabetes patients carried more deletions and fewer insertions. Naive, central memory and Treg TCRB repertoires seemed to resemble each other more closely in patients than they did in healthy donors.

On this clone: Its antigen is undetermined.

The whole isolated RNA underwent reverse transcription, so sequencing captured expressed TCRB transcripts. The repertoire was sequenced with immunoSEQ multiplex PCR; TCRdb's copy has only in-frame clones and lacks some. The sample yields 450,000 or so clones, about an eighth seen once. There are 13 residues in the CDR3. Germline V CDR1 and CDR2: SEHNR, FQNEAQ (reference sequence). With 8 bases clipped from V and 4 bases from J, the junction kept 5 bases outside the gene matches. The receptor was isolated from a young woman in good health. Sample: naive CD4+ T cells from blood. The chain uses TRBV7-9 and TRBJ1-1, with TRBD1 matching 9 bases. The CDR3 sequence is CASFDRGFTEAFF. CDR3 coding DNA: TGTGCCAGCTTCGACAGGGGGTTCACTGAAGCTTTCTTT.